This TCR beta chain was obtained from a study of shared clonotypes between healthy human individuals. For the study at large: Plates per donor: three CD4 naive, three CD4 memory, two CD8 naive, one CD8 memory.

Only in-frame clones appear in the TCRdb table, and some are missing; sequencing was by immunoSEQ multiplex PCR. This sample has millions of clones, with 95% found just once. With respect to this clone: Its antigen is currently unknown.

CDR1 and CDR2 (germline): GTSNPN, SVGIG (reference sequence). This CDR3 comprises 11 residues. The germline V and J ends were trimmed by 6 bases and 1 base, with 7 bases remaining between them. Regarding the study as a whole: For sorted subsets, rarefaction showed incomplete sequencing despite large depth.

Healthy adults negative for HIV, lacking recent acute infections or vaccinations, served as donors. Nashville, Tennessee was home to all donors, each a Caucasian adult. The sample consisted of naive CD4+ T cells sorted from blood. Subset of the sample: CD45RA+ positively selected. This TCR derives from a man aged 18 to 29 in good health. This chain joins TRBV30 and TRBJ2-7, with no clear D. DNA of the CDR3: TGTGCCTGCAGTAAGTCCTACGAGCAGTACTTC. Amino acids: CACSKSYEQYF. Drawing the rest from reference TRBV30 and TRBJ2-7, the complete variable domain is SQTIHQWPATLVQPVGSPLSLECTVEGTSNPNLYWYRQAAGRGLQLLFYSVGIGQISSEVPQNLSASRPQDRQFILSSKKLLLSDSGFYLCACSKSYEQYFGPGTRLTVT.